This T cell receptor (beta chain) was retrieved from a study of blood T cells in healthy people across ages. Study-wide points: Among long-lived donors, naive CD4+ cells were more numerous and diversity higher than in aged donors. Getting older went along with TCR beta diversity per million T cells dropping roughly linearly.

About this clonotype itself: Its matching antigen is unknown.

This CDR3 has 14 residues. Alongside a J-beta primer mix, a sample-barcoded 5' primer served in a second PCR lasting about 7 to 11 cycles. Sequencing recovered at least 3 million CDR3-containing paired-end reads from each sample. TCRdb recomputed calls from the 5' RACE reads with MiXCR, one row per CDR3 protein. The sample contains 550,000 to 750,000 distinct CDR3 sequences, around 20% of which appear only once. Sequencing input: blood. This sequence was found in a man aged 65 to 79 in good health. The chain has TRBV21-1 and TRBJ2-7; TRBD1, the D gene given by the table, was not confirmed from the DNA. TRBV21-1 is a recognized pseudogene. The CDR3 reads CASSSGRTAYEQYF. The DNA of the CDR3 is TGTGCCAGCAGCAGTGGCCGGACAGCCTACGAGCAGTACTTC.